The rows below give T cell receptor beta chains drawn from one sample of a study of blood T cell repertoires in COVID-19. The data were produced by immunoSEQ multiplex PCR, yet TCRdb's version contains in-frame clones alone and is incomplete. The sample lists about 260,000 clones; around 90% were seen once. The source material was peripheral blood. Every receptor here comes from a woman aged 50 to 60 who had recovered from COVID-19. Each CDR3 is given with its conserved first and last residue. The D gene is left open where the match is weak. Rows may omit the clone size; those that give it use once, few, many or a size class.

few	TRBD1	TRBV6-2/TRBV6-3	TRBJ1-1	TGTGCCAGCAGTTATCGGGACAGGGGGCGGATGAACACTGAAGCTTTCTTT	CASSYRDRGRMNTEAFF
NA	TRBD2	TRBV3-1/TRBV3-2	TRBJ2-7	TGTGCCAGCAGCCAAGAGCAACTAGCGGGAGATCTTGTTTACGAGCAGTACTTC	CASSQEQLAGDLVYEQYF
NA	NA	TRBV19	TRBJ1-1	TGTGCCAGTAGTATTGATGGGGCCCCGAACACTGAAGCTTTCTTT	CASSIDGAPNTEAFF
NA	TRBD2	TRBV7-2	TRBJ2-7	TGTGCCAGCAGCCCGGAACTAGCGACCTCCTACGAGCAGTACTTC	CASSPELATSYEQYF
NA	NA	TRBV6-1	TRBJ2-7	TGTGCCAGCAGTGAATTCAGGGTCCGGAACGAGCAGTACTTC	CASSEFRVRNEQYF
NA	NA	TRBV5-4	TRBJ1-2	TGTGCCAGCAGCGCTTCAGATCTCTATGGCTACACCTTC	CASSASDLYGYTF
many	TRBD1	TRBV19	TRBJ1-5	TGTGCCAGTGCACAGGGGGTGATCGATCAGCCCCAGCATTTT	CASAQGVIDQPQHF
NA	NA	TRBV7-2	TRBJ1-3	TGTGCCAGCAGCTTACGTCAGGGGCCAGGGTGGCAGGGAAACACCATATATTTT	CASSLRQGPGWQGNTIYF
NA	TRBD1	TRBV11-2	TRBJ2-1	TGTGCCAGCAGCTTAGCGGCAGGGGGCCTAGATGAGCAGTTCTTC	CASSLAAGGLDEQFF
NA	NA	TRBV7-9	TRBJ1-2	TGTGCCAGCAGCCCCGCGGCGGGGGGCTATGGCTACACCTTC	CASSPAAGGYGYTF
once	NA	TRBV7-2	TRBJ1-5	TGTGCCAGCAGCCCAGACAGGAGCAATCAGCCCCAGCATTTT	CASSPDRSNQPQHF
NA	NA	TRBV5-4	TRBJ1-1	TGTGCCAGCAGCCGGCCGGGGATGAACACTGAAGCTTTCTTT	CASSRPGMNTEAFF
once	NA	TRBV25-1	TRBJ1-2	TGTGCCAGCAGTGCTTCGTCGTCGGCCGGGAACTATGGCTACACCTTC	CASSASSSAGNYGYTF
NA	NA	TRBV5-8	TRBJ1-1	TGTGCCAGCAGCTTGTTTACGGGTGTGGACACTGAAGCTTTCTTT	CASSLFTGVDTEAFF
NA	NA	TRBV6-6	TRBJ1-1	TGTGCCAGCAGTCCGACAGAAATTGAAGCTTTCTTT	CASSPTEIEAFF
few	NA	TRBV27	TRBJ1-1	TGTGCCAGCAGTTTCACAGGGTGGAGCACTGAAGCTTTCTTT	CASSFTGWSTEAFF
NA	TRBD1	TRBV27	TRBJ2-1	TGTGCCAGCAGTCCGGGGACAGGTGGCTACAATGAGCAGTTCTTC	CASSPGTGGYNEQFF
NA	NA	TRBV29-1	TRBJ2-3	TGCAGCGTTGTTCTAGCGAGAACAGATACGCAGTATTTT	CSVVLARTDTQYF
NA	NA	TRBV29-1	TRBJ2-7	TGCAGCGTTACAGGGAGCGGGGCCTACGAGCAGTACTTC	CSVTGSGAYEQYF
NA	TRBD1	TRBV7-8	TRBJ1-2	TGTGCCAGCAGCTCCTACCGGGACAGGAGGGGCTATGGCTACACCTTC	CASSSYRDRRGYGYTF
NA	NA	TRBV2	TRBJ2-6	TGTGCCAGCAGTGATTGGCAGGCTGGGGCCAACGTCCTGACTTTC	CASSDWQAGANVLTF
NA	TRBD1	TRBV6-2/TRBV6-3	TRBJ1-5	TGTGCCAGCAGTGTAACAGGGGGCGAGGGGCAGCCCCAGCATTTT	CASSVTGGEGQPQHF
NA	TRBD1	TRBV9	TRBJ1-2	TGTGCCAGCAGCCCTAACAGGGGGCCTGGCTACACCTTC	CASSPNRGPGYTF
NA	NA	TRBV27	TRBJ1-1	TGTGCCAGCAGTGGGAGACAGGAAGGGCCTGAAGCTTTCTTT	CASSGRQEGPEAFF
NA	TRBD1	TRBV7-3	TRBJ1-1	TGTGCCAGCATCAACCCCAGGGGGGTCTGGAGTGAAGCTTTCTTT	CASINPRGVWSEAFF
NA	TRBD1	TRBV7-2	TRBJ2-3	TGTGCCAGCAGCTTAGCGCTAATGAGGCGGGACAGGGGCACAGATACGCAGTATTTT	CASSLALMRRDRGTDTQYF
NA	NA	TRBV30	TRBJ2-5	TGTGCCGGCGGGGCTTCGGAGACCCAGTACTTC	CAGGASETQYF
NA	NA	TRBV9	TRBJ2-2	TGTGCCAGCAGCGTATGGCGGACGAACACCGGGGAGCTGTTTTTT	CASSVWRTNTGELFF
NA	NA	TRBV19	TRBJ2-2	TGTGCCAGTAGTCTTGTCGGTAACACCGGGGAGCTGTTTTTT	CASSLVGNTGELFF
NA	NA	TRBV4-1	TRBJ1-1	TGCGCCAGCAGCAGGGGAGGGAACACTGAAGCTTTCTTT	CASSRGGNTEAFF
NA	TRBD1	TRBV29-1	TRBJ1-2	TGCAGCGCAATACAGGGGACTGCTAACTATGGCTACACCTTC	CSAIQGTANYGYTF
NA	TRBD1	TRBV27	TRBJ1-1	TGTGCCAGCAGTTGGGACAGAACTAACACTGAAGCTTTCTTT	CASSWDRTNTEAFF
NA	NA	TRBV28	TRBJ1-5	TGTGCCAGCACCCTCAGGGACATAAGCAATCAGCCCCAGCATTTT	CASTLRDISNQPQHF
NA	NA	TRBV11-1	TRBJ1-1	TGTGCCAGCAGCCCCCTCGACGTCCAGGGGAGAGCTTTCTTT	CASSPLDVQGRAFF
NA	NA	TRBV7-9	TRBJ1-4	TGTGCCAGCAGCCCGAGCGGGGGGGCGGAAGAAAAACTGTTTTTT	CASSPSGGAEEKLFF
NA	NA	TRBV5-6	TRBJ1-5	TGTGCCAGCAGCTTAGGGACAAGCAATCAGCCCCAGCATTTT	CASSLGTSNQPQHF
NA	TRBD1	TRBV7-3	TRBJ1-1	TGTGCCAGCAGCTTAACGCGACAGGGGCATAACACTGAAGCTTTCTTT	CASSLTRQGHNTEAFF
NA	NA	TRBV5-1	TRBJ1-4	TGCGCCAGCAGCTTGACCAGGGGACTACCCCATGAAAAACTGTTTTTT	CASSLTRGLPHEKLFF
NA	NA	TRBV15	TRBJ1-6	TGTGCCACCACATCGGGACACCGGGGGGGAAATTCACCCCTCCACTTT	CATTSGHRGGNSPLHF
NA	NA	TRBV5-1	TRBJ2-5	TGCGCCAGCAGCTTGCCTGACAGAGGACAAGAGACCCAGTACTTC	CASSLPDRGQETQYF
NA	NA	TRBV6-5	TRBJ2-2	TGTGCCAGCATTACAGGGATAGCCACCGGGGAGCTGTTTTTT	CASITGIATGELFF
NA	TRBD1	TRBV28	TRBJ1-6	TGTGCCAGCAACGCACCGGGACAGTATAATTCACCCCTCCACTTT	CASNAPGQYNSPLHF
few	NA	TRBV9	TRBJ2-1	TGTGCCAGCAGCGCTTATCTAGGCAATGAGCAGTTCTTC	CASSAYLGNEQFF
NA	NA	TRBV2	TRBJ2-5	TGTGCCTTACAAAGGGGGGGCGAGGAGACCCAGTACTTC	CALQRGGEETQYF
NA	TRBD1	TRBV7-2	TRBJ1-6	TGTGCCAGCAGCGCCCGGGACAGGGAAGGAACCTATAATTCACCCCTCCACTTT	CASSARDREGTYNSPLHF
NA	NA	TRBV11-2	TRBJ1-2	TGTGCCAGCAGCTCCTCGATGGGGGCGCTTCAAGGCTACACCTTC	CASSSSMGALQGYTF
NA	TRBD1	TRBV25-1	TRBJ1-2	TGTGCCAGCAGCCGGACAGGTTACGGTATCTATGGCTACACCTTC	CASSRTGYGIYGYTF
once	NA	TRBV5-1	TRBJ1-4	TGCGCCAGCAGCTTGGACCGTCCCGGTGAAAAACTGTTTTTT	CASSLDRPGEKLFF
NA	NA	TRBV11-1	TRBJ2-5	TGTGCCAGCAGCACGATGAGGGAGACCCAGTACTTC	CASSTMRETQYF